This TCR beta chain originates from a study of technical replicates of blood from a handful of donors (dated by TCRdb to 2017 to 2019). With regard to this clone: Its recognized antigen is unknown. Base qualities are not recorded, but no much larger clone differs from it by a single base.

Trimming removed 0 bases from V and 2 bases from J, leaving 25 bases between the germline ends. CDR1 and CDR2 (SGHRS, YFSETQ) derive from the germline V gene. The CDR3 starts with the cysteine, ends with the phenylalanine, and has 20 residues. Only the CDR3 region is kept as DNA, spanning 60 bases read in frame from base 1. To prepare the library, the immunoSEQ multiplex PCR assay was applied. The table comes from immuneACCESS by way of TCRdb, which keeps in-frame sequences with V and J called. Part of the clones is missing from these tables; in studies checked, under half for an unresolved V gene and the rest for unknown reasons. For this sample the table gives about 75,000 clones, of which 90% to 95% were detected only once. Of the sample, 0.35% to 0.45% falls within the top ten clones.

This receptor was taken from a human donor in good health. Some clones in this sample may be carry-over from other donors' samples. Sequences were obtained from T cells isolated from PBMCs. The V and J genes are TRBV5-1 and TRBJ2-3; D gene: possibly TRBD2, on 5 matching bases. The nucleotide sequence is TGCGCCAGCAGCTTGGACAAACAGAGGGCCCTAGCCAACCTCACAGATACGCAGTATTTT. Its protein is CASSLDKQRALANLTDTQYF.